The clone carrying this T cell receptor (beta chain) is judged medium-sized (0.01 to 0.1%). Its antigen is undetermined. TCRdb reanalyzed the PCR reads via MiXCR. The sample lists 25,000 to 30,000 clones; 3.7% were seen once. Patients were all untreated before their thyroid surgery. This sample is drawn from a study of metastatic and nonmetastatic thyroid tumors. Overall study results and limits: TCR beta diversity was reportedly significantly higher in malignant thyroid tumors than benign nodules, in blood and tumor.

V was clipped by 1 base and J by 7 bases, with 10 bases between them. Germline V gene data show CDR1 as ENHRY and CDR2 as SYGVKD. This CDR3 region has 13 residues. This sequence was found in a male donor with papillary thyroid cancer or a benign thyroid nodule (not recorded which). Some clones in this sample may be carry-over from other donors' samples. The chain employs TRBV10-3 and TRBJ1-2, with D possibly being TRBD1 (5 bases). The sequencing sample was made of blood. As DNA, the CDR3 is TGTGCCATCAGTGAGTATGGGGCGCTTGGCTACACCTTC. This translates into CAISEYGALGYTF.